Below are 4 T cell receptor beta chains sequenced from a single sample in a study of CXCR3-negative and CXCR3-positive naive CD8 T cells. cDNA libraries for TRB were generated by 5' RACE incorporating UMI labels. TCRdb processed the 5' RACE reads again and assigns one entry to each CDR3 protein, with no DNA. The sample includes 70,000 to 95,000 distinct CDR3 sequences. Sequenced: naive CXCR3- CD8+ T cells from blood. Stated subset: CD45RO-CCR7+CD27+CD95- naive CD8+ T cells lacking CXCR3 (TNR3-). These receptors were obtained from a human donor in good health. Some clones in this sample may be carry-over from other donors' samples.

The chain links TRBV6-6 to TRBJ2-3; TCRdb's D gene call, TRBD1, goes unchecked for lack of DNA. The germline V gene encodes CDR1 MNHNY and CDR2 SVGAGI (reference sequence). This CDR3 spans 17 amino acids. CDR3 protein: CASSYEGWAGETDTQYF.

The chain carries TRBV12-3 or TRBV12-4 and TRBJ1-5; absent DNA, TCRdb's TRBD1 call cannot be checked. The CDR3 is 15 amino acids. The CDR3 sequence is CASSTGQGSNQPQHF.

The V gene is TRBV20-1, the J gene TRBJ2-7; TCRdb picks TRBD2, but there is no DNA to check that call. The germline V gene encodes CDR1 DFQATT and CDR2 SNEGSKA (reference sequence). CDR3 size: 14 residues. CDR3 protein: CSAKTGLADYEQYF.

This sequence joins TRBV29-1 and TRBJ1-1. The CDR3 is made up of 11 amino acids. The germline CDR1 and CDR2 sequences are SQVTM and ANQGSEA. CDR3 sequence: CSVIGHTEAFF.